The entry below gives a single T cell receptor (beta chain) sequence along with its context. No antigen is known for it. One junction end does not reproduce the germline sequence, and a read error may be involved. This CDR3 spans 15 amino acids. Germline CDR1 reads DFQATT; CDR2 reads SNEGSKA (reference sequence). Investigators took about 9.2 milliliters of peripheral blood from every donor. Samples had at least 7 million PBMCs isolated from them. The data derive from a study of blood T cells in healthy people across ages. General observations from the study: More naive CD4+ cells and higher diversity were found in long-lived than in aged donors. The study could not conclusively compare naive and antigen-experienced cells, given its unsorted PBMCs.

The use of a sample-barcoded 5' primer and a J-beta primer mix characterized a second PCR of roughly 7 to 11 cycles. Each CDR3 protein is one row after TCRdb ran MiXCR on the 5' RACE reads. The data show over 1,500,000 distinct CDR3 sequences, with roughly two fifths seen just once and 23% held by the top ten. The sample was blood. The source is a human donor in good health. The J gene is TRBJ2-3, the V gene TRBV20-1; TRBD1 or TRBD2 may be the D gene (6 bases each). The DNA for the CDR3 is TGCAGTGCTAAGAGGAACAGGGAGGTTACAGATTCGCAGTATTTT. This encodes CSAKRNREVTDSQYF.